These 7 T cell receptor beta chains came from one sample sequenced in a study of blood T cells in healthy people across ages. The use of a sample-barcoded 5' primer and a J-beta primer mix characterized a second PCR of roughly 6 to 11 cycles. Via MiXCR, TCRdb re-called the 5' RACE reads, giving one row per CDR3 protein. Of approximately 1,000,000 distinct CDR3 sequences listed, less than 50% were seen once; the top ten hold approximately 17%. Input material: blood. The receptor source for this set is a woman aged 60-75 years in good health.

The chain uses TRBV20-1 and TRBJ2-7, with D hard to call. There are 13 residues in the CDR3. V lost 5 bases and J 1 base, leaving 12 bases between the germline ends. From germline, CDR1 is DFQATT and CDR2 SNEGSKA (reference sequence). CDR3 sequence (DNA): TGCAGTGCTGCCCCGACGGTTTCCTACGAGCAGTACTTC. Translating gives CSAAPTVSYEQYF.

J is TRBJ1-1 and V is TRBV7-9, with D possibly being TRBD1 (5 bases). CDR3 length equals 13 residues. The V gene's germline CDR1 is SEHNR and CDR2 FQNEAQ (reference sequence). The V end lost 7 bases, the J end lost 6 bases, and 15 bases lay between the germline ends. The CDR3 region is CASTHGGEPEAFF. The CDR3 nucleotides read TGTGCCAGCACCCACGGGGGAGAGCCTGAAGCTTTCTTT.

The J gene is TRBJ2-1, the V gene TRBV30, with 13 bases identical to TRBD2. Losses at the gene ends were 4 bases for V and 8 bases for J; bases not matched to a gene: 17. The CDR3 has 18 amino acids. Germline V gives CDR1 GTSNPN, CDR2 SVGIG (reference sequence). This CDR3 reads CAWTSSRTSGSNKDEQFF. CDR3 in DNA: TGTGCCTGGACCTCATCCCGGACTAGCGGGAGTAATAAAGATGAGCAGTTCTTC.

The chain has TRBV28 and TRBJ2-1; 9 positions agree with TRBD2. V trimming: 1 base; J trimming: 6 bases; junction bases outside the gene matches: 4. Germline CDR1 is MDHEN and CDR2 is SYDVKM. The CDR3 is 15 residues long. The CDR3 loop is CASSLFAGGGNEQFF. As DNA, the CDR3 is TGTGCCAGCAGTTTATTTGCGGGAGGGGGCAATGAGCAGTTCTTC.

This sequence joins TRBV28 and TRBJ2-5; TRBD1 agrees at 10 bases. Per the germline V gene, CDR1 is MDHEN and CDR2 is SYDVKM. V gave up 1 base and J gave up 0 bases; unmatched junction bases: 2. This CDR3 spans 16 amino acids. The CDR3 sequence is CASSLSGQGYQETQYF. Here the CDR3 DNA reads TGTGCCAGCAGTTTATCGGGACAGGGGTACCAAGAGACCCAGTACTTC. The variable domain in full, with the rest retrieved from reference TRBV28 and TRBJ2-5, is DVKVTQSSRYLVKRTGEKVFLECVQDMDHENMFWYRQDPGLGLRLIYFSYDVKMKEKGDIPEGYSVSREKKERFSLILESASTNQTSMYLCASSLSGQGYQETQYFGPGTRLLVL.

This clonotype was detected only a few times. This sequence joins TRBV11-2 and TRBJ2-1, with 11 nucleotides matching TRBD2. The CDR3 has 16 residues. Trimming at V came to 1 base and at J to 7 bases, leaving 6 bases not matched to a gene. Germline values: CDR1 SGHAT, CDR2 FQNNGV. CDR3 bases: TGTGCCAGCAGCTTAGTAGCGGGAGGGCCGGGGAATGAGCAGTTCTTC. Translation: CASSLVAGGPGNEQFF.

This clonotype was detected many times. The chain employs TRBV12-3 or TRBV12-4 and TRBJ2-5; D possibly corresponds to TRBD2 (6 bases). This CDR3 comprises 14 residues. V gave up 6 bases and J gave up 3 bases, with 14 bases separating them. DNA for the CDR3: TGTGCCAGCAGCCCCCCGGGCGGGGAAGAGACCCAGTACTTC. As protein: CASSPPGGEETQYF.